These 10 T cell receptor beta chains came from one sample sequenced in a study of Graves' ophthalmopathy and Graves' hyperthyroidism. Amplification targeted the TCR beta CDR3 regions, with RNA transcripts as the source material. Second-round multiplex PCR came after a first-round RT-PCR that employed HTBI primers. TCRdb re-analysed the multiplex PCR reads in MiXCR, keeping a single row per CDR3 protein. The sample contains over 150,000 distinct CDR3 sequences, 30% to 45% of which appear only once. The sample consisted of peripheral blood. The receptors come from a middle-aged woman with Graves' ophthalmopathy.

This chain joins TRBV6-5 and TRBJ2-7; TRBD1 matches at 7 bases. The CDR3 totals 16 residues. With V trimmed by 1 base and J by 3 bases, 9 bases remained unmatched. Germline V gene lookup returns CDR1 MNHEY and CDR2 SVGAGI. This chain's CDR3 is CASSYFRTGARYEQYF. The CDR3 DNA is TGTGCCAGCAGTTACTTTAGGACAGGCGCACGCTACGAGCAGTACTTC.

This clonotype was seen ten or more times. The rearrangement links TRBV30 to TRBJ2-5, with TRBD1 matching over 8 bases. CDR3 length equals 11 residues. The germline V gene has CDR1 GTSNPN and CDR2 SVGIG (reference sequence). The V segment lost 8 bases and the J segment 5 bases; nucleotides outside the gene matches: 4. The CDR3 here is CARDRGETQYF. The CDR3 DNA reads TGTGCCCGAGACAGGGGTGAGACCCAGTACTTC. Based on the CDR3 plus reference TRBV30 and TRBJ2-5, the full variable domain is SQTIHQWPATLVQPVGSPLSLECTVEGTSNPNLYWYRQAAGRGLQLLFYSVGIGQISSEVPQNLSASRPQDRQFILSSKKLLLSDSGFYLCARDRGETQYFGPGTRLLVL.

The V and J genes are TRBV6-2 or TRBV6-3 and TRBJ2-7, with 7 bases aligning to TRBD2. The CDR3 is 18 amino acids. Looked up from germline, CDR1 is MNHEY and CDR2 is SVGEGT. The ends lost 0 bases at V and 7 bases at J; junction bases unmatched: 18. The CDR3 loop reads CASSYSAYSAGDPGEQYF. CDR3 DNA sequence: TGTGCCAGCAGTTACTCGGCCTATAGCGCGGGAGACCCGGGTGAGCAGTACTTC.

The genes are TRBV11-1 and TRBJ1-3; 7 bases are shared with TRBD1. V was clipped by 5 bases and J by 0 bases; unmatched bases: 7. The CDR3 totals 16 residues. In germline, CDR1 is SGHAT, CDR2 FQDESV (reference sequence). CDR3 DNA sequence: TGTGCCAGCAGCGCCCGTCGGGACAGCTCTGGAAACACCATATATTTT. Protein sequence: CASSARRDSSGNTIYF.

There are many counts of this clonotype. J is TRBJ2-6 and V is TRBV6-1, with D possibly TRBD1 on 6 matching bases. CDR1 is MNHNS, CDR2 SASEGT, per germline. V lost 5 bases and J lost 2, with 10 bases in between. This CDR3 is built from 15 residues. CDR3 sequence (DNA): TGTGCCAGCAGTCGCTCAGGGGCTGGGGCCAACGTCCTGACTTTC. As protein: CASSRSGAGANVLTF.

CDR3 amino acids: CASSPRDSRSSYNSPLHF. CDR3 nucleotides: TGTGCCAGCAGCCCGCGGGACAGCCGGAGCTCCTATAATTCACCCCTCCACTTT. The rearrangement joins TRBV7-2 to TRBJ1-6, with 7 nucleotides matching TRBD1. The V and J ends lost 5 bases and 0 bases, in that order; junction bases with no gene match: 10. Germline CDR1 is SGHTA and CDR2 is FQGNSA. CDR3 length: 18 residues.

This clonotype has more than one count but fewer than ten. This CDR3 is CASRPPEGGYTF. The DNA of the CDR3 is TGTGCCAGCAGGCCACCGGAGGGTGGCTACACCTTC. V gene TRBV6-2 or TRBV6-3 combines with J gene TRBJ1-2, with no clear D. V was shortened by 6 bases and J by 7 bases, with 12 bases between the two germline ends. This CDR3 contains 12 residues. Germline V gives CDR1 MNHEY, CDR2 SVGEGT.

This clonotype was counted at least ten times. This chain links TRBV12-3 or TRBV12-4 with TRBJ1-2; 8 nucleotides align to TRBD1. V shed 7 bases and J 8 bases; nucleotides not matched to a gene: 9. This CDR3 comprises 13 residues. Here the CDR3 reads CASTTPPGGGYTF. The CDR3 DNA follows: TGTGCCAGCACTACACCCCCAGGGGGCGGCTACACCTTC.

The rearrangement joins TRBV4-3 to TRBJ2-5; D may be TRBD1 or TRBD2 (5 bases each). The V and J ends lost 1 base and 1 base respectively, with 7 bases between them. CDR1 and CDR2 from the germline V gene are LGHNA and YSLEER. The CDR3 spans 14 residues. The CDR3, as DNA: TGCGCCAGCAGCCAAGGGGACCCCCAAGAGACCCAGTACTTC. It specifies CASSQGDPQETQYF.

This clonotype showed up many times. The chain recombines TRBV28 with TRBJ1-1; D is unresolved. Germline V gene data show CDR1 as MDHEN and CDR2 as SYDVKM. Trimming pared 6 bases from V and 4 bases from J, leaving 12 bases between. The CDR3 is 13 amino acids. The CDR3 DNA reads TGTGCCAGCAGCCCAACGGCGGTCACTGAAGCTTTCTTT. Its translation: CASSPTAVTEAFF.